This entry describes one T cell receptor beta chain. The table came from immunoSEQ multiplex PCR; TCRdb's copy has only in-frame clones and leaves some out. The table includes about 2.3 million clones, approximately 90% detected once. CDR1 and CDR2 from the germline V gene are SGHAT and FQNNGV. V dropped 7 bases and J dropped 4 bases, with 11 bases sitting between them. The CDR3 contains 13 residues. These data belong to a study of shared clonotypes between healthy human individuals. About the study: Three men and a couple of women, aged 18 to 49, were donors. Every donor yielded three CD4 naive, three CD4 memory, two CD8 naive and one CD8 memory plate.

The sequence was collected from a man in his late teens or twenties in good health. Some clones in this sample may be carry-over from other donors' samples. The sequenced sample was naive CD4+ T cells from PBMCs. Subset denoted: CD45RA+ positively selected. This chain joins TRBV11-2 and TRBJ2-1, with D possibly matching TRBD2 (6 bases). This CDR3 reads CASTLGGYNEQFF. CDR3 in DNA: TGTGCCAGCACCCTCGGAGGGTACAATGAGCAGTTCTTC.